This entry describes one T cell receptor (beta chain). This record belongs to a study of blood T cell repertoires in COVID-19. Sequencing was performed with immunoSEQ multiplex PCR; in TCRdb, only in-frame clones are kept and a portion is missing. The profile shows fewer than 250,000 clones, approximately 84% of them singletons. Sequencing input: peripheral blood. This TCR derives from a woman between 50 and 59 years old with active or convalescent COVID-19.

CDR3 in amino acids: CASSSPDRHNSPLHF. The CDR3 DNA follows: TGTGCCAGCAGCTCCCCGGACAGACATAATTCACCCCTCCACTTT. The rearrangement uses TRBV7-8 and TRBJ1-6, with D possibly TRBD1 on 6 matching bases. Germline assignment: CDR1 SGHVS and CDR2 FQNEAQ. Trimming left V 4 bases short and J 5 bases short, with 12 bases between. CDR3 length equals 15 residues.